One and the same sample provided the 25 T cell receptor beta chains below, sequenced in a study of T cell responses to AZD1222 COVID-19 vaccine (dated by TCRdb to the early 2020s). What the time point label conveys for this sample: about 28 days (+/-7) after the second vaccine dose. The library relied on the immunoSEQ multiplex PCR assay. TCRdb holds this immuneACCESS table with in-frame rearrangements only. Some clones are missing; in checked studies, unresolved V genes explain under half, and the rest has no known cause. This sample comprises roughly 180,000 clones, 90% to 95% of them detected only once. Jointly, the top ten make up roughly 1.7% of the sample. Here the sequenced sample was peripheral blood, taken 28 days after the second AZD1222 dose. The receptors were gathered from an adult who received the AZD1222 COVID-19 vaccine.

A single count supports this clone. It is unclear where the CDR3 begins or ends on the DNA, so no DNA is shown, and the CDR3 is as TCRdb lists it. The genes are TRBV21-1 and TRBJ1-4; the D call in the table, TRBD1, was not verified against the DNA. TRBV21-1 is reported as a pseudogene. The CDR3 comprises 19 residues, both ends counted. This CDR3 is CASTVGQGAQNATNEKLFF.

This clone was seen once. This chain uses TRBV27 with TRBJ1-2; D possibly corresponds to TRBD1 (6 bases). The CDR3 extends over 14 amino acids. The V gene's germline CDR1 is MNHEY and CDR2 SMNVEV (reference sequence). Trimming left V 5 bases short and J 4 bases short, with 14 bases between. Written as DNA, the CDR3 is TGTGCCAGCAGTCTTGAACAGGGCCCCTATGGCTACACCTTC. Encoded protein: CASSLEQGPYGYTF.

V gene TRBV24-1 combines with J gene TRBJ2-3, with 7 bases identical to TRBD1. CDR1 and CDR2 from the germline V gene are KGHDR and SFDVKD. The CDR3 is made up of 15 amino acids. Trimming cost V 1 base and J 2 bases; bases outside gene matches: 2. This CDR3 reads CATSDLGTDTDTQYF. The CDR3 DNA sequence: TGTGCCACCAGTGATTTAGGGACAGACACAGATACGCAGTATTTT.

The rearrangement links TRBV2 to TRBJ2-7; 8 nucleotides line up with TRBD1. This CDR3 spans 17 amino acids. V shed 7 bases, J shed 0 bases, and the junction held 14 bases outside the gene matches. The germline CDR1 and CDR2 sequences are SNHLY and FYNNEI. CDR3 residues: CASKRFWTGSLSYEQYF. CDR3 coding DNA: TGTGCCAGCAAAAGGTTCTGGACAGGGTCCCTCTCCTACGAGCAGTACTTC. The full variable domain, completed using reference TRBV2 and TRBJ2-7, is EPEVTQTPSHQVTQMGQEVILRCVPISNHLYFYWYRQILGQKVEFLVSFYNNEISEKSEIFDDQFSVERPDGSNFTLKIRSTKLEDSAMYFCASKRFWTGSLSYEQYFGPGTRLTVT.

The chain recombines TRBV9 with TRBJ1-3; D call uncertain. In germline, CDR1 is SGDLS, CDR2 YYNGEE. V was trimmed by 4 bases and J by 2 bases, leaving 13 bases between them. CDR3 length: 15 residues. The DNA of the CDR3 is TGTGCCAGCAGCCTGAGGGAGGATACTGGAAACACCATATATTTT. Protein product: CASSLREDTGNTIYF.

V gene TRBV7-9 combines with J gene TRBJ1-1, with D possibly being TRBD1 (5 bases). There are 11 residues in the CDR3. The germline V and J ends were trimmed by 10 bases and 7 bases, with 13 bases remaining between them. Germline V gene data show CDR1 as SEHNR and CDR2 as FQNEAQ (reference sequence). The CDR3 region is CAITGGGEAFF. The CDR3 bases are TGTGCCATTACAGGTGGGGGTGAAGCTTTCTTT.

A single count supports this clone. The chain links TRBV6-1 to TRBJ1-5; 8 bases match TRBD1. J was trimmed by 2 bases and V by 2 bases; bases with no gene match: 5. The germline CDR1 and CDR2 sequences are MNHNS and SASEGT. The CDR3 is 16 residues long. The CDR3 spells CASSEQGARGNQPQHF. The CDR3 DNA is TGTGCCAGCAGTGAACAGGGGGCGCGGGGCAATCAGCCCCAGCATTTT.

V usage is TRBV15 and J usage is TRBJ1-5, with D uncertain. With 3 bases removed from V and 6 bases from J, the gap between germline ends came to 6 bases. Germline V gives CDR1 LNHNV, CDR2 YYDKDF (reference sequence). CDR3 length equals 12 residues. This CDR3 reads CATSSLSQPQHF. CDR3 DNA sequence: TGTGCCACCAGCAGTCTCAGTCAGCCCCAGCATTTT.

The rearrangement uses TRBV9 and TRBJ1-4; D remains unclear. This CDR3 is built from 14 residues. Trimming took off 0 bases at V and 7 bases at J, with 10 bases between the two ends. Germline V lookup: CDR1 SGDLS, CDR2 YYNGEE. The CDR3 here is CASSVATGSEKLFF. The CDR3 nucleotides read TGTGCCAGCAGCGTAGCTACGGGTAGTGAAAAACTGTTTTTT.

This clone was recorded only once. V usage is TRBV5-1 and J usage is TRBJ2-5; 7 positions match TRBD1. The CDR3 sequence is 16 residues long. CDR1 and CDR2 (germline): SGHRS, YFSETQ. Trimming took 3 bases from V and 5 from J; bases not matched to a gene: 13. For the CDR3, the DNA is TGCGCCAGCAGCTCCGGCTACAGGGGTTCCGGGGAGACCCAGTACTTC. This sequence encodes CASSSGYRGSGETQYF.

V usage is TRBV3-1 (or the pseudogene TRBV3-2) and J usage is TRBJ1-5; the D gene is possibly TRBD1 (6 bases). Germline V lookup: CDR1 LGHDT, CDR2 YNNKEL (reference sequence). Deletions cut 3 bases from V and 4 bases from J, with 10 bases between. The length of the CDR3 is 14 residues. CDR3 region: CASSQGHQNQPQHF. The CDR3, as DNA: TGTGCCAGCAGCCAGGGACACCAGAATCAGCCCCAGCATTTT.

The CDR3 bases are TGTGCCAGCAGCTTACAGACGAACACTGAAGCTTTCTTT. It yields the protein CASSLQTNTEAFF. The chain employs TRBV7-9 and TRBJ1-1, with D unclear. There are 13 residues in the CDR3. V lost 2 bases to trimming and J lost 1 base, with 5 bases between them. Germline V CDR1 and CDR2: SEHNR, FQNEAQ (reference sequence). Using reference TRBV7-9 and TRBJ1-1 for the parts outside the CDR3, the full variable domain is DTGVSQNPRHKITKRGQNVTFRCDPISEHNRLYWYRQTLGQGPEFLTYFQNEAQLEKSRLLSDRFSAERPKGSFSTLEIQRTEQGDSAMYLCASSLQTNTEAFFGQGTRLTVV.

This chain joins TRBV18 and TRBJ2-1; TRBD2 aligns across 10 bases. Germline V gene lookup returns CDR1 KGHSH and CDR2 LQKENI. The trim removed 2 bases at V and 6 bases at J, leaving 4 bases unmatched. This CDR3 is 15 amino acids long. The DNA of the CDR3 is TGTGCCAGCTCACCAGGGACTAGCGAACGCAATGAGCAGTTCTTC. Translating it yields CASSPGTSERNEQFF.

The chain joins TRBV3-1 (or the pseudogene TRBV3-2) to TRBJ2-5; perhaps TRBD2 as D (5 bases). V lost 3 bases, J lost 1 base, and 12 bases lay in between. This CDR3 contains 15 residues. Germline CDR1 and CDR2: LGHDT and YNNKEL (reference sequence). Here the CDR3 reads CASSQFSGSQETQYF. The CDR3 region has the DNA TGTGCCAGCAGCCAGTTCAGTGGGAGCCAAGAGACCCAGTACTTC.

The chain joins TRBV6-1 to TRBJ1-2, with D possibly matching TRBD1 (5 bases). The CDR3 sequence is 16 residues long. V was shortened by 1 base and J by 0 bases, with 12 bases between the two germline ends. Germline lookup yields CDR1 MNHNS and CDR2 SASEGT. CDR3 sequence: CASSEGQSPANYGYTF. The CDR3 nucleotides are TGTGCCAGCAGTGAAGGACAGAGCCCTGCTAACTATGGCTACACCTTC.

CDR3 DNA: TGTGCCAGCTCCTCGCAGGGGGGCTTGGATACGCAGTATTTT. Translating gives CASSSQGGLDTQYF. The V gene is TRBV18, the J gene TRBJ2-3, with TRBD1 as a possible D gene (7 bases). Germline V gene data show CDR1 as KGHSH and CDR2 as LQKENI. The CDR3 has 14 amino acids. V was shortened by 6 bases and J by 6 bases, with 16 bases between the two germline ends.

The chain combines TRBV5-1 with TRBJ1-4, with TRBD1 as a possible D gene (6 bases). Trimming removed 0 bases at V and 4 bases at J, with 10 bases between. The CDR3 covers 15 residues. Germline CDR1 and CDR2: SGHRS and YFSETQ. CDR3 DNA: TGCGCCAGCAGCTTGGTGTCAGGGGTTAATGAAAAACTGTTTTTT. Protein sequence: CASSLVSGVNEKLFF. The full variable domain, completed using reference TRBV5-1 and TRBJ1-4, is KAGVTQTPRYLIKTRGQQVTLSCSPISGHRSVSWYQQTPGQGLQFLFEYFSETQRNKGNFPGRFSGRQFSNSRSEMNVSTLELGDSALYLCASSLVSGVNEKLFFGSGTQLSVL.

The CDR3 nucleotides read TGTGCCAGCTCACCCGGACAGGACACGAATCAGCCCCAGCATTTT. It translates to CASSPGQDTNQPQHF. The chain recombines TRBV18 with TRBJ1-5, with 7 nucleotides matching TRBD1. CDR3 size: 15 residues. Trimming removed 3 bases from V and 4 bases from J; junction bases left unmatched: 6. Germline V gene data show CDR1 as KGHSH and CDR2 as LQKENI.

The chain joins TRBV27 to TRBJ2-3, with 14 bases lining up with TRBD2. Trimming removed 6 bases from V and 3 bases from J; junction bases left unmatched: 14. Per germline, CDR1 MNHEY and CDR2 SMNVEV (reference sequence). The length of the CDR3 is 19 residues. CDR3 sequence reads: CASSLLGLAGEGGTDTQYF. The CDR3 nucleotides are TGTGCCAGCAGCCTCCTGGGACTAGCGGGAGAAGGAGGGACAGATACGCAGTATTTT.

This clone has only one observation. This sequence joins TRBV7-9 and TRBJ2-7; D is unresolved. CDR1 is SEHNR and CDR2 is FQNEAQ in the germline V gene (reference sequence). V was trimmed by 5 bases and J by 5 bases, leaving 7 bases between them. This CDR3 is 11 amino acids long. The CDR3 DNA reads as TGTGCCAGCAGCCGAATGGACGAGCAGTACTTC. This codes for CASSRMDEQYF.

The chain couples TRBV24-1 to TRBJ1-1; D is possibly TRBD1 (6 bases). This CDR3 is built from 17 residues. CDR1 KGHDR and CDR2 SFDVKD come from the germline V gene. The V end was cut by 5 bases, the J end by 6 bases, with 24 bases between. The CDR3 coding sequence is TGTGCCACCAGTGTCCTCCGGGACAATGAGTTCTTACCTGAAGCTTTCTTT. It encodes CATSVLRDNEFLPEAFF.

V gene TRBV7-2 combines with J gene TRBJ1-5; a possible D gene is TRBD1 (6 bases). This CDR3 is built from 16 residues. Per the germline V gene, CDR1 is SGHTA and CDR2 is FQGNSA. V dropped 1 base and J dropped 3 bases, with 13 bases sitting between them. The CDR3 bases are TGTGCCAGCAGCTTAGGTGGAGGGGGGAACAATCAGCCCCAGCATTTT. Its translation: CASSLGGGGNNQPQHF.

This CDR3 reads CASSLPGGGDNSPLHF. The CDR3 DNA sequence: TGCGCCAGCAGTCTCCCGGGAGGGGGCGATAATTCACCCCTCCACTTT. This chain connects TRBV23-1 to TRBJ1-6, with TRBD1 matching 7 bases. TRBV23-1 is placed among ORFs of uncertain function. V was clipped by 4 bases and J by 5 bases; unmatched bases: 8. There are 16 residues in the CDR3.

J is TRBJ2-2 and V is TRBV24-1, with 14 nucleotides matching TRBD2. V was clipped by 4 bases and J by 8 bases; unmatched bases: 11. The CDR3 contains 18 residues. Germline-derived CDR1 and CDR2 are KGHDR and SFDVKD. This CDR3 reads CATSEARGLAGVGGELFF. In DNA form, the CDR3 reads TGTGCCACCAGTGAAGCCCGGGGACTAGCGGGAGTAGGTGGGGAGCTGTTTTTT.

For the CDR3, the DNA is TGTGCCAGCAGTTACCCCGACAGGCATGAGCAGTTCTTC. Translated: CASSYPDRHEQFF. V and J are TRBV6-5 and TRBJ2-1; TRBD1 is a possible D gene (6 bases). V was cut by 2 bases and J by 8 bases, with 10 bases left in between. Germline V lookup: CDR1 MNHEY, CDR2 SVGAGI. The CDR3 totals 13 residues.